The 24 T cell receptor beta chains in this list originate from one sample, sequenced in a study of T cells in Graves' hyperthyroidism and ophthalmopathy. TCR beta CDR3 sequences were amplified from RNA transcripts. First-round RT-PCR targeting the TCR CDR3 was performed with the HTBI primer set. TCRdb itself ran the multiplex PCR reads through MiXCR, one entry per CDR3 protein. The sample yields around 540,000 distinct CDR3 sequences, about 45% seen once. The source material was peripheral blood or thyroid tissue (not recorded which). These receptors were collected from a woman aged 18-35 years with Graves' hyperthyroidism.

The chain employs TRBV25-1 and TRBJ1-2, with D perhaps matching TRBD1 (6 bases). This CDR3 is built from 16 residues. Looked up from germline, CDR1 is MGHDK and CDR2 is SYGVNS. Trimming cost V 2 bases and J 8 bases, with 21 bases left between them. The CDR3 nucleotides are TGTGCCAGCAGTGAAGTGGGGACGGCAGGGGAGGAGGGCTACACCTTC. Translating gives CASSEVGTAGEEGYTF.

This clonotype was seen many times. This chain joins TRBV13 and TRBJ2-5, with no clear D. CDR1 is PRHDT and CDR2 is FYEKMQ in the germline V gene (reference sequence). V was shortened by 0 bases and J by 4 bases, with 6 bases between the two germline ends. CDR3 size: 13 residues. This CDR3 reads CASSLGERETQYF. CDR3 coding DNA: TGTGCCAGCAGCTTAGGAGAGCGAGAGACCCAGTACTTC.

The rearrangement joins TRBV6-2 or TRBV6-3 to TRBJ2-7; D gene ambiguous. CDR3 length equals 11 residues. CDR1 and CDR2 (germline): MNHEY, SVGEGT. The ends were cut back, 4 bases at V and 12 bases at J, with 13 bases in the middle. The CDR3 sequence: CASSLLGFRYF. CDR3 sequence (DNA): TGTGCCAGCAGTTTACTGGGGTTTCGGTACTTC.

This sequence joins TRBV5-1 and TRBJ2-5; 10 bases are a match to TRBD2. The germline V gene encodes CDR1 SGHRS and CDR2 YFSETQ. Losses at the gene ends were 4 bases for V and 5 bases for J; bases not matched to a gene: 11. This CDR3 comprises 16 residues. CDR3 nucleotides: TGCGCCAGCAGCCAGTATTCTAGCGGGAGCGGGGAGACCCAGTACTTC. It is translated as CASSQYSSGSGETQYF.

The rearrangement uses TRBV6-4 and TRBJ1-5; D call uncertain. This CDR3 is 16 amino acids long. The V gene's germline CDR1 is MRHNA and CDR2 SNTAGT. V shed 0 bases and J shed 5 bases, with 14 bases lying between them. CDR3 amino acids: CASSDSREDGDQPQHF. CDR3 bases: TGTGCCAGCAGTGACTCCAGAGAGGACGGAGATCAGCCCCAGCATTTT.

The chain has TRBV7-2 and TRBJ2-5, with 10 bases that match TRBD2. Germline CDR1 reads SGHTA; CDR2 reads FQGNSA. There are 18 residues in the CDR3. V trimming: 1 base; J trimming: 1 base; junction bases outside the gene matches: 9. CDR3 nucleotides: TGTGCCAGCAGCTTAGACCGGCGCAAGCGGGAGGGCCAAGAGACCCAGTACTTC. Amino acids: CASSLDRRKREGQETQYF. Complete variable domain (other parts from reference TRBV7-2 and TRBJ2-5): GAGVSQSPSNKVTEKGKDVELRCDPISGHTALYWYRQSLGQGLEFLIYFQGNSAPDKSGLPSDRFSAERTGGSVSTLTIQRTQQEDSAVYLCASSLDRRKREGQETQYFGPGTRLLVL.

This clonotype was observed a few times. The chain is built from TRBV10-3 and TRBJ1-2; D uncertain. This CDR3 is built from 13 residues. V was trimmed by 10 bases and J by 2 bases, leaving 14 bases between them. Germline loops: CDR1 ENHRY, CDR2 SYGVKD. The CDR3 nucleotides read TGTGCCAGCTCCGGGTTCAGAAACTATGGCTACACCTTC. Protein product: CASSGFRNYGYTF.

This clonotype was recorded at least ten times. The CDR3 DNA reads as TGTGCCATCAGTGAGGCCTCACGGGTCTCTGGGGCCAACGTCCTGACTTTC. This translates into CAISEASRVSGANVLTF. V gene TRBV10-3 combines with J gene TRBJ2-6; D ambiguous. Looked up from germline, CDR1 is ENHRY and CDR2 is SYGVKD. The CDR3 has 17 amino acids. Trimming removed 2 bases from V and 0 bases from J, with 11 bases in between.

The chain uses TRBV29-1 and TRBJ1-2; D perhaps matches TRBD1 (6 bases). V dropped 7 bases and J dropped 7 bases, with 13 bases sitting between them. This CDR3 spans 11 amino acids. Per germline, CDR1 SQVTM and CDR2 ANQGSEA. The CDR3 nucleotides are TGCAGCGCAGACAGGCGGGGTGGCTACACCTTC. It specifies CSADRRGGYTF.

The chain is built from TRBV10-3 and TRBJ2-3; no reliable D call. The germline V and J ends were trimmed by 2 bases and 4 bases, with 7 bases remaining between them. Germline V lookup: CDR1 ENHRY, CDR2 SYGVKD. The CDR3 sequence is 13 residues long. CDR3 residues: CAISEIGADTQYF. CDR3 DNA: TGTGCCATCAGTGAGATTGGCGCAGATACGCAGTATTTT.

This clonotype appeared many times. The chain has TRBV2 and TRBJ1-6, with no clear D. The CDR3 loop spans 15 amino acids. CDR1 and CDR2 (germline): SNHLY, FYNNEI. The V gene lost 3 bases and the J gene lost 5 bases, with 11 bases spanning the gap. The DNA for the CDR3 is TGTGCCAGCAGTGACCAGGCAGTCAATAATTCACCCCTCCACTTT. As protein: CASSDQAVNNSPLHF.

Concerning this clonotype itself: At one end the junction does not follow the germline gene, possibly because of a read error. The chain combines TRBV10-3 with TRBJ1-1; D uncertain. Germline assignment: CDR1 ENHRY and CDR2 SYGVKD. The length of the CDR3 is 12 residues. CDR3 sequence: CATSDDTGEAFF. As DNA, the CDR3 is TGTGCCACCAGTGATGACACCGGTGAAGCTTTCTTT.

J is TRBJ2-7 and V is TRBV7-9, with D possibly being TRBD1 or TRBD2 (5 bases each). Germline V CDR1 and CDR2: SEHNR, FQNEAQ (reference sequence). V lost 5 bases and J 3 bases, leaving 20 bases between the germline ends. The CDR3 has 16 amino acids. In DNA, the CDR3 is TGTGCCAGCAGCCAGGGACGGACCTCTGGAAACTACGAGCAGTACTTC. Translating it yields CASSQGRTSGNYEQYF.

A few counts support this clonotype. The V call is TRBV7-8, the J call TRBJ2-7; 7 nucleotides agree with TRBD2. This CDR3 has 15 amino acids. Looked up from germline, CDR1 is SGHVS and CDR2 is FQNEAQ. The V segment lost 5 bases and the J segment 2 bases; nucleotides outside the gene matches: 9. CDR3 coding DNA: TGTGCCAGCAGCCCTAGGCTAGCGGTAGCCTACGAGCAGTACTTC. It yields the protein CASSPRLAVAYEQYF.

This chain joins TRBV5-1 and TRBJ1-1, with 7 nucleotides matching TRBD1. Looked up from germline, CDR1 is SGHRS and CDR2 is YFSETQ. There are 16 residues in the CDR3. Trimming took 4 bases from V and 1 from J; bases not matched to a gene: 10. The chain's CDR3 is CASSQGGGEGNTEAFF. CDR3 in DNA: TGCGCCAGCAGCCAAGGGGGCGGGGAGGGGAACACTGAAGCTTTCTTT. Looking up the rest from reference TRBV5-1 and TRBJ1-1 gives the full variable domain: KAGVTQTPRYLIKTRGQQVTLSCSPISGHRSVSWYQQTPGQGLQFLFEYFSETQRNKGNFPGRFSGRQFSNSRSEMNVSTLELGDSALYLCASSQGGGEGNTEAFFGQGTRLTVV.

In this sample, this clonotype turned up a few times. The genes are TRBV7-8 and TRBJ2-7; TRBD2 matches at 11 bases. Looked up from germline, CDR1 is SGHVS and CDR2 is FQNEAQ. CDR3 length: 16 amino acids. The ends lost 5 bases at V and 4 bases at J; junction bases unmatched: 10. The CDR3 DNA reads TGTGCCAGCAGCCATAGCCTGGGGACTAGCGGTTACGAGCAGTACTTC. Protein sequence: CASSHSLGTSGYEQYF.

Comment on this clonotype: Possible read error: a much larger clone is one base away. This chain joins TRBV7-6 and TRBJ1-1; D possibly corresponds to TRBD1 (5 bases). The CDR3 is made up of 14 amino acids. The V end lost 5 bases, the J end lost 3 bases, and 13 bases lay between the germline ends. Looked up from germline, CDR1 is SGHVS and CDR2 is FNYEAQ. CDR3 amino acids: CASSAPGVDTEAFF. CDR3 nucleotides: TGTGCCAGCAGCGCCCCGGGGGTGGACACTGAAGCTTTCTTT.

The rearrangement joins TRBV11-2 to TRBJ2-5, with D possibly TRBD2 on 6 matching bases. The CDR3 is 15 amino acids. Germline values: CDR1 SGHAT, CDR2 FQNNGV. V was trimmed by 1 base and J by 5 bases, leaving 14 bases between them. The CDR3 loop reads CASSLALGGAETQYF. The DNA of the CDR3 is TGTGCCAGCAGCTTAGCCCTCGGGGGAGCTGAGACCCAGTACTTC.

This clonotype was counted at least ten times. The V and J genes are TRBV7-6 and TRBJ2-6; D unresolved. V shed 5 bases and J shed 0 bases, with 8 bases lying between them. CDR1 is SGHVS, CDR2 FNYEAQ, per germline. The CDR3 sequence is 15 residues long. The CDR3 is CASSPTVSGANVLTF. CDR3 nucleotides: TGTGCCAGCAGCCCCACAGTCTCTGGGGCCAACGTCCTGACTTTC.

The sample holds many counts of this clonotype. The chain links TRBV20-1 to TRBJ1-2, with 7 bases identical to TRBD1. The CDR3 runs 11 residues. Germline V lookup: CDR1 DFQATT, CDR2 SNEGSKA (reference sequence). CDR3 in amino acids: CSLDRSDGYTF. CDR3 sequence (DNA): TGCAGCTTGGACAGGTCGGATGGCTACACCTTC.

This chain joins TRBV15 and TRBJ2-7, with D maybe TRBD1 (6 bases). Germline CDR1 reads LNHNV; CDR2 reads YYDKDF (reference sequence). This CDR3 region has 12 residues. The V and J ends lost 11 bases and 3 bases respectively, with 14 bases between them. CDR3 region: CAANGDNYEQYF. The DNA of the CDR3 is TGTGCCGCCAATGGGGACAACTACGAGCAGTACTTC.

This clonotype was found a few times. The chain employs TRBV20-1 and TRBJ2-7; 8 bases match TRBD1. J was trimmed by 0 bases and V by 5 bases; bases with no gene match: 6. The CDR3 is 14 residues long. Germline CDR1 reads DFQATT; CDR2 reads SNEGSKA (reference sequence). The CDR3 region has the DNA TGCAGTGCTTTCGGACAGGGCGGCTCCTACGAGCAGTACTTC. Its translation is CSAFGQGGSYEQYF.

This clonotype was counted a single time. The chain has TRBV12-3 or TRBV12-4 and TRBJ2-7; TRBD2 might be the D (6 bases). This CDR3 spans 15 amino acids. V lost 3 bases and J lost 5, with 17 bases in between. Written as DNA, the CDR3 is TGTGCCAGCAGTTTTTTAGGGAGCGGGCGCAACGAGCAGTACTTC. Its protein is CASSFLGSGRNEQYF.

This chain connects TRBV7-9 to TRBJ2-2; TRBD2 matches 11 bases. Trimming at V came to 6 bases and at J to 7 bases, leaving 7 bases not matched to a gene. Germline assignment: CDR1 SEHNR and CDR2 FQNEAQ (reference sequence). The CDR3 loop spans 15 amino acids. The CDR3 DNA follows: TGTGCCAGCAGTTTGACTAGCGGGATACTCGGGGAGCTGTTTTTT. This encodes CASSLTSGILGELFF.